This TCR beta chain emerged from a study of T cells in Graves' hyperthyroidism and ophthalmopathy. For the study at large: Blood was drawn when the patient was first diagnosed and still untreated. Findings and caveats of the study: Ophthalmopathy was separated from stable hyperthyroidism by a 13 V-J model. The majority of expanded thyroid clonotypes above 0.001 also appeared in blood.

This clonotype was detected many times. Its specificity is unknown. The CDR3 totals 18 residues. Germline-derived CDR1 and CDR2 are LGHDT and YNNKEL (reference sequence). V shed 3 bases and J 4 bases; nucleotides not matched to a gene: 12. Those patients with uncontrolled infection, other autoimmune disease, pregnancy or lactation were excluded. TCR beta CDR3 region amplification was performed from RNA transcripts. First-round RT-PCR with HTBI primers amplified the TCR CDR3 region. In TCRdb, the multiplex PCR reads were re-called with MiXCR into one record per CDR3 protein. The table includes 240,000 or so distinct CDR3 sequences, around 17% detected once.

The sequence was collected from a woman between 18 and 30 years old with Graves' ophthalmopathy. Sequencing was carried out using blood. The genes are TRBV3-1 and TRBJ1-2; TRBD1 agrees at 12 bases. Written as DNA, the CDR3 is TGTGCCAGCAGCCATGACCCGGGACAGGGGGCGGTTGGCTATGGCTACACCTTC. This gives the protein CASSHDPGQGAVGYGYTF.